This T cell receptor beta chain comes out of a study of blood T cell repertoires in COVID-19. On the study more broadly: Samples of COVID-19 (acute and convalescent) were obtained from the United States, Italy and Spain. The analysed material was cDNA or gDNA that came from T cells, B-cell-depleted T cells, or PBMCs.

Enrolment of Seattle patients took place during active infection, and they were followed longitudinally. CDR3 length equals 17 residues. The authors' processing: Cell counts per sample came from amplifying reference gene primers. The method was immunoSEQ multiplex PCR; TCRdb's version includes in-frame clones alone and lacks a portion of them. The D gene and trimming were derived from the DNA, and the V and J assignments and clone size from that table. The table shows more than 300,000 clones, with more than 70% occurring only once. This receptor was obtained from a woman aged 30 to 39 with COVID-19, enrolled during active disease. Sequencing was performed on peripheral blood. The rearrangement links TRBV21-1 to TRBJ2-7; the table names TRBD1, a call not compared with the DNA. TRBV21-1 is a pseudogene locus. CDR3 protein: CASSTFRQTGDIHEQYF. The CDR3 DNA reads as TGTGCCAGCAGCACCTTCCGCCAGACAGGGGATATCCACGAGCAGTACTTC.